This T cell receptor (beta chain) was recorded in a study of blood T cells in healthy people across ages. On this clonotype itself: The antigen is undetermined.

The CDR3 runs 13 residues. Between the trimmed V and J ends, which lost 9 bases and 4 bases, there was a span of 13 bases. CDR1 MNHNS and CDR2 SASEGT come from the germline V gene. Study-wide points: Nothing was known about donor CMV status, and this possibly confounded expanded clonotype changes. Correlation between TCR beta diversity and naive T cell percentage was strong. Greater diversity and more naive CD4+ cells were seen in long-lived donors than in aged donors.

A second PCR, run for about 7 to 11 cycles, used a sample-barcoded 5' primer plus a J-beta primer mix. A tag from a template-switch adaptor with 12 random nucleotides marked each cDNA molecule. From the 5' RACE reads, TCRdb called clonotypes with MiXCR, one entry per CDR3 protein. The sample consists of about 620,000 distinct CDR3 sequences, roughly 21% of them appearing once. This chain connects TRBV6-1 to TRBJ1-5; possibly TRBD1 for D (6 bases). Sample: blood. The receptor was derived from a man aged 70-80 years in good health. CDR3 in amino acids: CASRDNWNQPQHF. The CDR3, as DNA: TGTGCCAGTCGGGACAATTGGAATCAGCCCCAGCATTTT.